The present entry profiles one TCR beta chain with its context. Its antigen has not been determined. Qualities for individual bases were not recorded, and no much larger clone is one base off. The immunoSEQ Assay was used to sequence TCR beta CDR3 regions from DNA. The study's own analysis went as follows. To compute T cell density, TCR beta template counts were normalized to usable DNA, which was estimated by amplifying housekeeping genes. The preseqR package was used to estimate richness by extrapolating to 400,000 templates for PBMC samples and to 120,000 templates for tissue samples. Clonality was defined as one minus Pielou's evenness. Tissue-enriched TCRs were identified through differential abundance testing performed on productive amino-acid clonotypes, with a minimum total count of 5 and an alpha of 0.1. The Jaccard Index and the Morisita Overlap Index were used to measure how much the repertoires overlapped between compartments. GLIPH grouped TCR beta CDR3s together with public tetramer-defined viral CDR3s, and a viral motif had to include at least three viral sequences and also show V-gene enrichment. Imported from immuneACCESS, the table was reduced by TCRdb to in-frame sequences with V and J called. These copies leave out some clones; in studies compared against another copy, an unresolved V gene accounts for under half, and the cause of the remainder is not known. That table supplies the V and J calls and clone size; D and trimming were determined from the DNA. The sample profile shows tens of thousands of clones; around 84% of them were found once. The ten top clones hold 3.5% of the sample.

At diagnosis, peripheral blood, uninvolved tumor-adjacent lung and tumor were collected and stored as a combination of fresh-frozen and FFPE material. For TCR repertoire profiling, blood samples were analyzed as peripheral blood mononuclear cells. Deletion took 3 bases off V and 9 bases off J, with a span of 13 bases between the germline ends. The CDR3 spans 13 residues, from the cysteine through the phenylalanine. Only the CDR3 DNA is retained, 39 bases long and in frame from the first base. Taken from the germline V gene, the CDR1 and CDR2 loops are SGDLS and YYNGEE. This entry is derived from a study of T cells in localized non-small cell lung cancer (dated by TCRdb to about 2020). Concerning the study at large: The study examined T cell repertoires in 200 to 300 patients with early-stage NSCLC and compared tumors with uninvolved tumor-adjacent lungs. The cohort was made up of around 240 treatment-naive NSCLC patients whose localized lung tumors had been resected. A mean age of approximately 66 years was recorded for the NSCLC patients, of whom under 150 were male and more than 85 were female. What the study reported, not specific to this receptor: Of the top 100 tumor clones, a median of about 53 were detected in paired uninvolved adjacent lung; about 28 were also among that lung's top 100. Because multi-region sequencing of the tumors was not done, intratumor heterogeneity could not be ruled out. Uninvolved tumor-adjacent lung showed the highest T cell clonality, higher than tumor, which suggests more focused antigenic responses in the uninvolved tumor-adjacent lung. Higher T cell density in blood was associated with longer overall survival, whereas higher clonality in adjacent lung was associated with shorter survival. Since the design was exploratory, TCR variables were selected using unadjusted p-values with no false-discovery rate correction.

The source is a man aged 18-55 years with stage I lung adenocarcinoma. Sequences were derived from peripheral blood, sampled before any cancer treatment. The sequence links TRBV9 to TRBJ1-5; a tentative D match to TRBD1 spans 6 bases. The bases are TGTGCCAGCAGCGAGACAGGCAGAGGGCCCCAGCATTTT. The encoded protein is CASSETGRGPQHF.